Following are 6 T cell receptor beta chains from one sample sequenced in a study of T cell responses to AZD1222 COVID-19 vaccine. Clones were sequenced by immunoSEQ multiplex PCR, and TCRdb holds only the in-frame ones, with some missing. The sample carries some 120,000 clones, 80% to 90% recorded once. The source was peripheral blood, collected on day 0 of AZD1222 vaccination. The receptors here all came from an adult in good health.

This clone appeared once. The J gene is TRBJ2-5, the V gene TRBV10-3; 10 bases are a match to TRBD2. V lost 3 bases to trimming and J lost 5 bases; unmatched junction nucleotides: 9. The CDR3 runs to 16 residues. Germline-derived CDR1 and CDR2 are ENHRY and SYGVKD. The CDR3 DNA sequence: TGTGCCATCAGTGATTCAAGCGGGAGGGGAGGGGAGACCCAGTACTTC. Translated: CAISDSSGRGGETQYF.

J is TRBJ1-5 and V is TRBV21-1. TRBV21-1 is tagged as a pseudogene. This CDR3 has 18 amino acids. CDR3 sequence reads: CASSKVGSRLYSNQPQHF. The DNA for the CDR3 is TGTGCCAGCAGCAAAGTAGGAAGCAGACTTTATAGCAATCAGCCCCAGCATTTT.

CDR3 in DNA: TGTGCCAGTAGTCTACCCGGGACAGAGTTTGGCTACACCTTC. Its protein product is CASSLPGTEFGYTF. The chain uses TRBV19 and TRBJ1-2, with 7 bases fitting TRBD1. CDR1 is LNHDA and CDR2 is SQIVND in the germline V gene (reference sequence). The ends lost 5 bases at V and 7 bases at J; junction bases unmatched: 10. CDR3 length equals 14 residues. The entire variable domain, with the rest obtained from reference TRBV19 and TRBJ1-2, is as follows: DGGITQSPKYLFRKEGQNVTLSCEQNLNHDAMYWYRQDPGQGLRLIYYSQIVNDFQKGDIAEGYSVSREKKESFPLTVTSAQKNPTAFYLCASSLPGTEFGYTFGSGTRLTVV.

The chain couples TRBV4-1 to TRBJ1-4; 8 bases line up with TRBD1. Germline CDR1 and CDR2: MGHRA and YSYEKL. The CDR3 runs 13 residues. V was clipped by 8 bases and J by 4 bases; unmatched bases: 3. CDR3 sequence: CASQGAVNEKLFF. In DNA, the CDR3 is TGCGCCAGCCAGGGGGCGGTTAATGAAAAACTGTTTTTT.

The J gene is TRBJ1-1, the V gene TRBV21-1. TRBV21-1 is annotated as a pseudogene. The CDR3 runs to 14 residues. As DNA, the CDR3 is TGTGCCAGCAGCAGCTCGAACAGCCCGGGTGAAGCTTTCTTT. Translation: CASSSSNSPGEAFF.

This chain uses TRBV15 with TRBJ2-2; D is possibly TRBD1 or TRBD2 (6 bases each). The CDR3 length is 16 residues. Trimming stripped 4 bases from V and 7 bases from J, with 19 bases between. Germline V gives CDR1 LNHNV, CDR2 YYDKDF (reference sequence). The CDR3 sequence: CATSILGGLRDGELFF. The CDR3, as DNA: TGTGCCACCAGCATCCTGGGGGGCCTGAGAGACGGGGAGCTGTTTTTT. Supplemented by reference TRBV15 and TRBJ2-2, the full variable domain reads DAMVIQNPRYQVTQFGKPVTLSCSQTLNHNVMYWYQQKSSQAPKLLFHYYDKDFNNEADTPDNFQSRRPNTSFCFLDIRSPGLGDTAMYLCATSILGGLRDGELFFGEGSRLTVL.